The next 24 T cell receptor beta chains were all read from a single sample in a study of long-term antiretroviral therapy in people with HIV. Survey-level immunoSEQ v3.0 assays were run. Produced via immunoSEQ multiplex PCR; TCRdb's table is partial and in-frame only. The profile shows about 36,000 clones, roughly 85% of them singletons. The material sequenced was unsorted PBMCs, taken 2.2 years after starting antiretroviral therapy. The receptor set was obtained from a man aged 18 to 29 with HIV.

This clone was seen a handful of times. The chain recombines TRBV6-5 with TRBJ1-1, with TRBD1 matching 7 bases. The CDR3 is 15 amino acids. Germline trimming cut 2 bases from V and 1 base from J; bases unmatched to any gene: 4. Looked up from germline, CDR1 is MNHEY and CDR2 is SVGAGI. The CDR3 DNA sequence: TGTGCCAGCAGTTACGCGGCAGGGGGGAACACTGAAGCTTTCTTT. It encodes CASSYAAGGNTEAFF.

This chain joins TRBV7-2 and TRBJ2-1; D is ambiguous. V was cut by 2 bases and J by 7 bases, with 9 bases left in between. Germline V gives CDR1 SGHTA, CDR2 FQGNSA. This CDR3 has 13 amino acids. The CDR3 DNA reads TGTGCCAGCAGCTTACTCAAGGGTAATGAGCAGTTCTTC. Residues: CASSLLKGNEQFF. Variable domain in full (rest from reference TRBV7-2 and TRBJ2-1): GAGVSQSPSNKVTEKGKDVELRCDPISGHTALYWYRQSLGQGLEFLIYFQGNSAPDKSGLPSDRFSAERTGGSVSTLTIQRTQQEDSAVYLCASSLLKGNEQFFGPGTRLTVL.

V usage is TRBV15 and J usage is TRBJ1-1; D gene uncertain. The CDR3 length is 13 residues. CDR1 and CDR2 from the germline V gene are LNHNV and YYDKDF (reference sequence). The V end was cut by 0 bases, the J end by 3 bases, with 5 bases between. As DNA, the CDR3 is TGTGCCACCAGCAGAGATCCTGACACTGAAGCTTTCTTT. Residues: CATSRDPDTEAFF. The full variable domain, with the rest looked up from reference TRBV15 and TRBJ1-1, is DAMVIQNPRYQVTQFGKPVTLSCSQTLNHNVMYWYQQKSSQAPKLLFHYYDKDFNNEADTPDNFQSRRPNTSFCFLDIRSPGLGDTAMYLCATSRDPDTEAFFGQGTRLTVV.

The chain links TRBV7-9 to TRBJ2-3; a possible D gene is TRBD2 (7 bases). Germline CDR1 and CDR2: SEHNR and FQNEAQ (reference sequence). V lost 4 bases, J lost 1 base, and 12 bases lay in between. This CDR3 has 15 residues. Here the CDR3 DNA reads TGTGCCAGCAGCTGGGGGGGCGTAGGCACAGATACGCAGTATTTT. It encodes CASSWGGVGTDTQYF. Full variable domain (remainder filled in from reference TRBV7-9 and TRBJ2-3): DTGVSQNPRHKITKRGQNVTFRCDPISEHNRLYWYRQTLGQGPEFLTYFQNEAQLEKSRLLSDRFSAERPKGSFSTLEIQRTEQGDSAMYLCASSWGGVGTDTQYFGPGTRLTVL.

The CDR3 DNA reads TGTGCCAGCAGCTTGGGCCCCGGGACAGGTAGCACAGATACGCAGTATTTT. Translation gives CASSLGPGTGSTDTQYF. The V call is TRBV5-5, the J call TRBJ2-3, with 8 nucleotides matching TRBD1. Germline assignment: CDR1 SGHKS and CDR2 YYEKEE (reference sequence). V gave up 0 bases and J gave up 0 bases; unmatched junction bases: 6. This CDR3 is 17 amino acids long.

The J gene is TRBJ1-2, the V gene TRBV28, with 8 bases aligning to TRBD1. The CDR3 totals 15 residues. Germline V gene sequence: CDR1 MDHEN, CDR2 SYDVKM. V was pared by 2 bases and J by 8 bases, with 10 bases of the junction left unmatched. The chain's CDR3 is CASSLRGQGLSGYTF. The CDR3 region has the DNA TGTGCCAGCAGTTTACGCGGACAGGGCCTCTCCGGCTACACCTTC.

The chain combines TRBV5-1 with TRBJ2-1; tentative D call: TRBD1 (5 bases). The V end lost 0 bases, the J end lost 4 bases, and 11 bases lay between the germline ends. The CDR3 is made up of 15 amino acids. Germline CDR1 SGHRS, CDR2 YFSETQ. The CDR3 loop reads CASSLEVGAYNEQFF. The CDR3, as DNA: TGCGCCAGCAGCTTGGAAGTAGGGGCATACAATGAGCAGTTCTTC.

CDR3 region: CAWSVGAGGLQETQYF. The CDR3 DNA sequence: TGTGCCTGGAGTGTAGGAGCGGGGGGCCTTCAAGAGACCCAGTACTTC. The chain combines TRBV30 with TRBJ2-5, with 9 bases that match TRBD2. This CDR3 is 16 amino acids long. V lost 0 bases, J lost 2 bases, and 7 bases stayed unmatched. Germline CDR1 GTSNPN, CDR2 SVGIG (reference sequence).

The V gene is TRBV2, the J gene TRBJ1-2; TRBD1 agrees at 7 bases. The ends lost 6 bases at V and 0 bases at J; junction bases unmatched: 7. The CDR3 extends over 15 amino acids. In germline, CDR1 is SNHLY, CDR2 FYNNEI. CDR3 amino acids: CASSLTGLANYGYTF. DNA for the CDR3: TGTGCCAGCAGCTTGACAGGGTTAGCTAACTATGGCTACACCTTC.

This chain connects TRBV30 to TRBJ1-6, with TRBD1 matching 10 bases. This CDR3 spans 14 amino acids. V dropped 5 bases and J dropped 13; count of bases not matched to a gene: 11. Germline CDR1 is GTSNPN and CDR2 is SVGIG (reference sequence). CDR3 coding DNA: TGTGCCTGGGCAGCCGGGACAGGGGTACCCCCCCTCCACTTT. Translating it yields CAWAAGTGVPPLHF.

This rearrangement joins TRBV19 to TRBJ2-1, with D uncertain. Between the trimmed V and J ends, which lost 2 bases and 10 bases, there was a span of 9 bases. The CDR3 consists of 12 residues. CDR1 is LNHDA, CDR2 SQIVND, per germline (reference sequence). CDR3 nucleotides: TGTGCCAGTAGTATAATCCCCAGCGAGCAGTTCTTC. Translating gives CASSIIPSEQFF.

The chain recombines TRBV27 with TRBJ2-7, with D possibly matching TRBD2 (5 bases). Looked up from germline, CDR1 is MNHEY and CDR2 is SMNVEV (reference sequence). The germline V and J ends were trimmed by 2 bases and 3 bases, with 8 bases remaining between them. This CDR3 spans 13 amino acids. The CDR3 nucleotides read TGTGCCAGCAGTTTAAAGCGGAACTACGAGCAGTACTTC. It codes for CASSLKRNYEQYF.

The chain carries TRBV4-1 and TRBJ2-3; D call uncertain. The CDR3 is made up of 13 amino acids. Per the germline V gene, CDR1 is MGHRA and CDR2 is YSYEKL. The ends were cut back, 2 bases at V and 2 bases at J, with 5 bases in the middle. CDR3 coding DNA: TGCGCCAGCAGCCAACTCTACACAGATACGCAGTATTTT. It codes for CASSQLYTDTQYF.

This clone has just a few counts. The chain links TRBV27 to TRBJ1-5, with TRBD1 as a possible D gene (6 bases). Trimming removed 5 bases from V and 6 bases from J, with 14 bases in between. Germline V gene data show CDR1 as MNHEY and CDR2 as SMNVEV (reference sequence). The CDR3 sequence is 14 residues long. The CDR3 coding sequence is TGTGCCAGCAGTATCACCAGGGGAGGTCAGCCCCAGCATTTT. It encodes CASSITRGGQPQHF.

This clone has only one observation. The chain has TRBV18 and TRBJ2-7; weak D call: TRBD1 (5 bases). CDR1 is KGHSH and CDR2 is LQKENI in the germline V gene. This CDR3 is 13 amino acids long. The germline V and J ends were trimmed by 5 bases and 0 bases, with 8 bases remaining between them. Written as DNA, the CDR3 is TGTGCCAGCTCAGACAGTAGCTCCTACGAGCAGTACTTC. Translating it yields CASSDSSSYEQYF.

This clone was seen only once. The chain employs TRBV7-2 and TRBJ2-2, with D unresolved. This CDR3 has 14 residues. The V gene lost 5 bases and the J gene lost 4 bases, with 11 bases spanning the gap. From germline, CDR1 is SGHTA and CDR2 FQGNSA. The CDR3 region is CASSGSRITGELFF. DNA of the CDR3: TGTGCCAGCAGCGGAAGTCGCATCACCGGGGAGCTGTTTTTT. The entire variable domain, with the rest obtained from reference TRBV7-2 and TRBJ2-2, is as follows: GAGVSQSPSNKVTEKGKDVELRCDPISGHTALYWYRQSLGQGLEFLIYFQGNSAPDKSGLPSDRFSAERTGGSVSTLTIQRTQQEDSAVYLCASSGSRITGELFFGEGSRLTVL.

This clone was detected once. The chain carries TRBV7-8 and TRBJ1-4, with TRBD1 identical over 8 bases. Germline values: CDR1 SGHVS, CDR2 FQNEAQ. The CDR3 runs 15 residues. V shed 4 bases and J 3 bases; nucleotides not matched to a gene: 4. The CDR3 spells CASSSRGQANEKLFF. As DNA, the CDR3 is TGTGCCAGCAGCTCTCGGGGACAGGCTAATGAAAAACTGTTTTTT.

The chain carries TRBV5-1 and TRBJ2-3; tentative D call: TRBD2 (5 bases). Deletions cut 1 base from V and 1 base from J, with 13 bases between. The CDR3 is made up of 16 amino acids. The germline V gene encodes CDR1 SGHRS and CDR2 YFSETQ. The CDR3 bases are TGCGCCAGCAGCTTGACCGGGGATTTGGGCACAGATACGCAGTATTTT. This translates into CASSLTGDLGTDTQYF. Full variable domain (remainder filled in from reference TRBV5-1 and TRBJ2-3): KAGVTQTPRYLIKTRGQQVTLSCSPISGHRSVSWYQQTPGQGLQFLFEYFSETQRNKGNFPGRFSGRQFSNSRSEMNVSTLELGDSALYLCASSLTGDLGTDTQYFGPGTRLTVL.

The genes are TRBV7-9 and TRBJ1-4; tentatively, D is TRBD1 (5 bases). The ends were cut back, 5 bases at V and 6 bases at J, with 13 bases in the middle. Germline V gene data show CDR1 as SEHNR and CDR2 as FQNEAQ (reference sequence). The CDR3 totals 14 residues. This chain's CDR3 is CASSLGGLDEKLFF. The CDR3 DNA is TGTGCCAGCAGCCTGGGGGGACTGGATGAAAAACTGTTTTTT.

J is TRBJ1-2 and V is TRBV27; D is perhaps TRBD1 (5 bases). Germline V gives CDR1 MNHEY, CDR2 SMNVEV (reference sequence). V was clipped by 0 bases and J by 3 bases, with 17 bases between them. The CDR3 is 17 residues long. CDR3 DNA: TGTGCCAGCAGTTTATCCAGGGACGGGGAGTCAGACTATGGCTACACCTTC. It codes for CASSLSRDGESDYGYTF.

The J gene is TRBJ1-4, the V gene TRBV7-9; 8 nucleotides align to TRBD1. In germline, CDR1 is SEHNR, CDR2 FQNEAQ (reference sequence). With 0 bases clipped from V and 5 bases from J, the junction kept 2 bases outside the gene matches. The CDR3 covers 15 residues. The CDR3 reads CASSLAGQGNEKLFF. CDR3 sequence (DNA): TGTGCCAGCAGCTTAGCTGGACAGGGAAATGAAAAACTGTTTTTT.

The genes are TRBV29-1 and TRBJ2-5; D possibly corresponds to TRBD2 (7 bases). The V end lost 4 bases, the J end lost 2 bases, and 17 bases lay between the germline ends. Germline loops: CDR1 SQVTM, CDR2 ANQGSEA. CDR3 length: 15 amino acids. The chain's CDR3 is CSVGSWGRGQETQYF. The CDR3 region has the DNA TGCAGCGTTGGTTCATGGGGGCGGGGGCAAGAGACCCAGTACTTC.

V usage is TRBV9 and J usage is TRBJ1-1, with unresolved D. The CDR3 loop spans 13 amino acids. V dropped 0 bases and J dropped 2 bases, with 5 bases sitting between them. Germline-derived CDR1 and CDR2 are SGDLS and YYNGEE. The CDR3 loop is CASSVVTNTEAFF. As DNA, the CDR3 is TGTGCCAGCAGCGTAGTGACCAACACTGAAGCTTTCTTT.

The chain recombines TRBV29-1 with TRBJ2-2; D might be TRBD1 or TRBD2, each matching 6 bases. The CDR3 is made up of 13 amino acids. V lost 3 bases and J lost 5, with 10 bases in between. CDR1 is SQVTM and CDR2 is ANQGSEA in the germline V gene. The CDR3 DNA follows: TGCAGCGTTGAGGGGGGCCGGACCGGGGAGCTGTTTTTT. Its protein is CSVEGGRTGELFF.